A single sample gave rise to the 17 T cell receptor beta chains below, sequenced in a study of siplizumab effects on memory and regulatory T cells. This table comes from immunoSEQ multiplex PCR, and its TCRdb copy is limited to in-frame clones, with some not included. This sample has roughly 70,000 clones, with 93% found just once. Sequenced material: CD8+ T cells sorted from blood. The source of these receptors is a human donor in good health.

Only one count was recorded for this clone. The chain couples TRBV9 to TRBJ2-5; 10 nucleotides match TRBD2. Losses at the gene ends were 0 bases for V and 1 base for J; bases not matched to a gene: 3. Germline loops: CDR1 SGDLS, CDR2 YYNGEE. The CDR3 extends over 16 amino acids. CDR3 in amino acids: CASSVEGLAAQETQYF. The CDR3 DNA follows: TGTGCCAGCAGCGTAGAAGGACTAGCGGCCCAAGAGACCCAGTACTTC.

Details on this clone: The sample has other DNA sequences that encode this CDR3 too. This sequence joins TRBV4-3 and TRBJ1-1; D may be TRBD1 (5 bases). The CDR3 has 13 amino acids. Trimming shortened V by 1 base and J by 5 bases, and 8 bases separated the two germline ends. The germline V gene has CDR1 LGHNA and CDR2 YSLEER. Written as DNA, the CDR3 is TGCGCCAGCAGCCAAGGTCGGGGGACTGAAGCTTTCTTT. Protein: CASSQGRGTEAFF.

The rearrangement uses TRBV15 and TRBJ2-1, with D perhaps TRBD2 (5 bases). The germline V and J ends were trimmed by 0 bases and 10 bases, with 10 bases remaining between them. The CDR3 runs to 13 residues. Germline-derived CDR1 and CDR2 are LNHNV and YYDKDF (reference sequence). The CDR3 sequence is CATSREIGGEQFF. The CDR3 DNA is TGTGCCACCAGCAGAGAAATCGGCGGGGAGCAGTTCTTC. Using reference TRBV15 and TRBJ2-1 for the parts outside the CDR3, the full variable domain is DAMVIQNPRYQVTQFGKPVTLSCSQTLNHNVMYWYQQKSSQAPKLLFHYYDKDFNNEADTPDNFQSRRPNTSFCFLDIRSPGLGDTAMYLCATSREIGGEQFFGPGTRLTVL.

In this sample, this clone turned up a few times. The V and J genes are TRBV7-6 and TRBJ1-5; possible D gene TRBD1, 6 bases. V was pared by 5 bases and J by 6 bases, with 14 bases between. Germline CDR1 SGHVS, CDR2 FNYEAQ. CDR3 length: 14 residues. The CDR3 here is CASSPGAGAQPQHF. The CDR3 DNA reads as TGTGCCAGCAGCCCCGGGGCGGGGGCTCAGCCCCAGCATTTT.

The J gene is TRBJ2-7, the V gene TRBV7-6, with D hard to call. The CDR3 consists of 12 residues. Trimming stripped 5 bases from V and 1 base from J, with 6 bases between. Germline V gene data show CDR1 as SGHVS and CDR2 as FNYEAQ. The CDR3 loop reads CASSPASYEQYF. CDR3 DNA sequence: TGTGCCAGCAGCCCAGCGTCCTACGAGCAGTACTTC.

The chain links TRBV5-1 to TRBJ2-7; 7 bases align to TRBD1. Germline loops: CDR1 SGHRS, CDR2 YFSETQ. Losses at the gene ends were 3 bases for V and 4 bases for J; bases not matched to a gene: 4. The CDR3 is made up of 13 amino acids. Here the CDR3 DNA reads TGCGCCAGCAGCTCCCGACAGGGATACGAGCAGTACTTC. Protein sequence: CASSSRQGYEQYF.

This clone was seen only once. The chain links TRBV5-3 to TRBJ1-2; 7 bases line up with TRBD1. TRBV5-3 counts as an open reading frame of uncertain function. The CDR3 consists of 12 residues. With V trimmed by 7 bases and J by 8 bases, 8 bases remained unmatched. The CDR3 region has the DNA TGTGCCAGAGACACAGGGGCGGTAGGCTACACCTTC. Its translation: CARDTGAVGYTF.

The V and J genes are TRBV6-5 and TRBJ2-1, with 9 bases identical to TRBD2. Germline V gene lookup returns CDR1 MNHEY and CDR2 SVGAGI. V was pared by 6 bases and J by 4 bases, with 7 bases of the junction left unmatched. The CDR3 is 15 residues long. In DNA, the CDR3 is TGTGCCAGCAGCTCACTAGCGGGCCCTTACAATGAGCAGTTCTTC. Protein: CASSSLAGPYNEQFF.

The chain combines TRBV12-5 with TRBJ2-3; D is ambiguous. Germline V gives CDR1 LGHNT, CDR2 FRNRAP. There are 14 residues in the CDR3. The V gene lost 2 bases and the J gene lost 6 bases, with 12 bases spanning the gap. The CDR3 loop reads CASGLPTSGDTQYF. The CDR3 nucleotides read TGTGCTAGTGGTTTGCCAACGTCGGGTGATACGCAGTATTTT. The entire variable domain, with the rest obtained from reference TRBV12-5 and TRBJ2-3, is as follows: DARVTQTPRHKVTEMGQEVTMRCQPILGHNTVFWYRQTMMQGLELLAYFRNRAPLDDSGMPKDRFSAEMPDATLATLKIQPSEPRDSAVYFCASGLPTSGDTQYFGPGTRLTVL.

The rearrangement uses TRBV5-4 and TRBJ1-6; 8 nucleotides match TRBD1. From germline, CDR1 is SGHNT and CDR2 YYREEE (reference sequence). CDR3 size: 14 residues. The junction had 4 bases not matched to a gene; V was cut back by 3 bases and J by 8 bases. The CDR3: CASSSTGVDSPLHF. The CDR3 DNA reads TGTGCCAGCAGCTCGACAGGGGTGGATTCACCCCTCCACTTT.

This chain joins TRBV19 and TRBJ1-3, with no clear D. CDR1 LNHDA and CDR2 SQIVND come from the germline V gene (reference sequence). The V end was cut by 6 bases, the J end by 0 bases, with 12 bases between. This CDR3 contains 15 residues. This CDR3 reads CASRRNTDSGNTIYF. CDR3 nucleotides: TGTGCCAGTAGGAGAAATACAGACTCTGGAAACACCATATATTTT.

The chain couples TRBV4-1 to TRBJ1-1, with D tentatively TRBD1 (5 bases). The CDR3 spans 15 residues. Germline lookup yields CDR1 MGHRA and CDR2 YSYEKL. Trimming pared 0 bases from V and 4 bases from J, leaving 12 bases between. The CDR3 DNA reads TGCGCCAGCAGCCAAGATTCCCTCGGGGGCACTGAAGCTTTCTTT. Protein: CASSQDSLGGTEAFF.

The genes are TRBV21-1 and TRBJ2-1; TRBD2, the table's D call, was not compared with the DNA. TRBV21-1 is a listed pseudogene. The length of the CDR3 is 13 residues. The DNA of the CDR3 is TGTGCCAGCAGCCTATTTAGCAGCAATGAGCAGTTCTTC. Protein: CASSLFSSNEQFF.

This chain uses TRBV20-1 with TRBJ1-1; D unresolved. Germline assignment: CDR1 DFQATT and CDR2 SNEGSKA (reference sequence). V lost 6 bases and J 5 bases, leaving 10 bases between the germline ends. The CDR3 is made up of 11 amino acids. For the CDR3, the DNA is TGCAGTGCCCTTCAAGGGACTGAAGCTTTCTTT. Encoded protein: CSALQGTEAFF.

The rearrangement joins TRBV7-9 to TRBJ1-2; the D is unclear. Germline loops: CDR1 SEHNR, CDR2 FQNEAQ (reference sequence). CDR3 length: 14 amino acids. V was shortened by 4 bases and J by 4 bases, with 13 bases between the two germline ends. The CDR3 loop reads CASSSQAPFYGYTF. CDR3 sequence (DNA): TGTGCCAGCAGCTCCCAAGCCCCCTTCTATGGCTACACCTTC.

The table lists this clone with a count of one. This chain joins TRBV15 and TRBJ1-4; 7 bases agree with TRBD1. Germline V gene data show CDR1 as LNHNV and CDR2 as YYDKDF (reference sequence). The CDR3 sequence is 16 residues long. The V gene end was trimmed by 3 bases and the J gene end by 4 bases; junction bases not matched to a gene: 8. The CDR3 reads CATSRTPGGFNEKLFF. The CDR3, as DNA: TGTGCCACCAGCAGGACCCCAGGGGGTTTTAATGAAAAACTGTTTTTT.

The chain combines TRBV27 with TRBJ2-1, with D possibly matching TRBD1 (6 bases). Germline V gene sequence: CDR1 MNHEY, CDR2 SMNVEV (reference sequence). Trimming stripped 5 bases from V and 7 bases from J, with 21 bases between. The CDR3 has 16 amino acids. CDR3: CASSSQQGGLGNEQFF. In DNA, the CDR3 is TGTGCCAGCAGTAGCCAACAGGGTGGGCTAGGGAATGAGCAGTTCTTC.